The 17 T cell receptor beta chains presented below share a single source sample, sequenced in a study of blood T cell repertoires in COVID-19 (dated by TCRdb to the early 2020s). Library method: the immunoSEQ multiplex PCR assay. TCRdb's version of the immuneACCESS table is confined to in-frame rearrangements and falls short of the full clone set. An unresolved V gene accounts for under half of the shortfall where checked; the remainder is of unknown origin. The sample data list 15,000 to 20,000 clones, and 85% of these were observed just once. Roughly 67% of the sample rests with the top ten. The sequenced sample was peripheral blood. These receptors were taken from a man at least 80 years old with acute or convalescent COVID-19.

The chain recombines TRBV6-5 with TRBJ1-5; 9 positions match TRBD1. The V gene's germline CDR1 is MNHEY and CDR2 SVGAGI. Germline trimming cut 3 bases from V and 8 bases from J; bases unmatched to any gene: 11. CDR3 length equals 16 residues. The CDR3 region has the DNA TGTGCCAGCAGTTATCCCGGGACAGGGTATTTGGAGCCCCAGCATTTT. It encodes CASSYPGTGYLEPQHF.

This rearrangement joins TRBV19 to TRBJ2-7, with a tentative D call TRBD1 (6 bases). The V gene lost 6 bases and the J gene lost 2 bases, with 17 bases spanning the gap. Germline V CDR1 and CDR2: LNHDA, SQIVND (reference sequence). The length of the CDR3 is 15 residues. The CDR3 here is CASSLGAAAAYEQYF. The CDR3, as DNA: TGTGCCAGTAGCCTGGGGGCAGCGGCAGCCTACGAGCAGTACTTC. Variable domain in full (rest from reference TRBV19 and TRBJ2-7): DGGITQSPKYLFRKEGQNVTLSCEQNLNHDAMYWYRQDPGQGLRLIYYSQIVNDFQKGDIAEGYSVSREKKESFPLTVTSAQKNPTAFYLCASSLGAAAAYEQYFGPGTRLTVT.

The CDR3 loop is CSASDKRGGTDTQYF. CDR3 DNA: TGCAGTGCTAGTGACAAGCGGGGCGGCACAGATACGCAGTATTTT. This chain uses TRBV20-1 with TRBJ2-3; 7 bases fit TRBD2. The CDR3 consists of 15 residues. V shed 3 bases, J shed 1 base, and the junction held 7 bases outside the gene matches. Germline V CDR1 and CDR2: DFQATT, SNEGSKA (reference sequence).

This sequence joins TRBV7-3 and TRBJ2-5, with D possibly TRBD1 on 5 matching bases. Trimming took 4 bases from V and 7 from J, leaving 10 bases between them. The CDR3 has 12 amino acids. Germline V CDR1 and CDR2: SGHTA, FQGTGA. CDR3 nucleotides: TGTGCCAGCAGCTCATCCCAGGGGACCCAGTACTTC. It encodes CASSSSQGTQYF. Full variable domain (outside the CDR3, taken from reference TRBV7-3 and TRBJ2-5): GAGVSQTPSNKVTEKGKYVELRCDPISGHTALYWYRQSLGQGPEFLIYFQGTGAADDSGLPNDRFFAVRPEGSVSTLKIQRTERGDSAVYLCASSSSQGTQYFGPGTRLLVL.

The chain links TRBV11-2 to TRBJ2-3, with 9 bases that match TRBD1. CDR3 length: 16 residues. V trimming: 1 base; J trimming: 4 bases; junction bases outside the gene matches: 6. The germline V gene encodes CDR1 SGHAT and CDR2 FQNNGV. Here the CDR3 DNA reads TGTGCCAGCAGCTTAGTGGGGACAGGGTTCCCAGATACGCAGTATTTT. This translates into CASSLVGTGFPDTQYF.

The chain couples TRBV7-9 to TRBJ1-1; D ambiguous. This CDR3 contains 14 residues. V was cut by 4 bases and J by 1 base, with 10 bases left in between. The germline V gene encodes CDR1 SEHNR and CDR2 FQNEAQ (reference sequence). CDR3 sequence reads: CASSSLGTNTEAFF. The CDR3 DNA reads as TGTGCCAGCAGCTCACTGGGCACGAACACTGAAGCTTTCTTT.

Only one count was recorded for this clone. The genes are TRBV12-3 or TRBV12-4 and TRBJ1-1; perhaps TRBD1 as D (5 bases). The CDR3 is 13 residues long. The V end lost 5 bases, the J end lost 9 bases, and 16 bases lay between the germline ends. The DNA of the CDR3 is TGTGCCAGCAGTCCGGGGGAGGGCTTGAAAGCTTTCTTT. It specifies CASSPGEGLKAFF.

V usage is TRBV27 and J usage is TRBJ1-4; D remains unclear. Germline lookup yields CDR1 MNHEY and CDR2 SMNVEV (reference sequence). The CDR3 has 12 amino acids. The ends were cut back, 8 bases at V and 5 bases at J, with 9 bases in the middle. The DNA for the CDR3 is TGTGCCAGCGGCCCAAAGAATGAAAAACTGTTTTTT. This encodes CASGPKNEKLFF.

DNA of the CDR3: TGTGCCAGCAGCCCCCGGTCTGGGGGCAGGGATGAGCAGTTCTTC. Translated, it gives CASSPRSGGRDEQFF. The V gene is TRBV11-1, the J gene TRBJ2-1; D is possibly TRBD1 (6 bases). The CDR3 loop spans 15 amino acids. V was pared by 5 bases and J by 8 bases, with 19 bases between. In germline, CDR1 is SGHAT, CDR2 FQDESV (reference sequence).

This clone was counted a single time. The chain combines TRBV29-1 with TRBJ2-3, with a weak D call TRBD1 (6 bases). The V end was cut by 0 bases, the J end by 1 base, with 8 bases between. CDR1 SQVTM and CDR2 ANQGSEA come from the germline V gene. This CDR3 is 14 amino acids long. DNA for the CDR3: TGCAGCGTTGAAGACAGGGGCGGCACAGATACGCAGTATTTT. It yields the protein CSVEDRGGTDTQYF.

The CDR3 protein is CSAYRISTEAFF. The CDR3 region has the DNA TGCAGCGCCTACCGAATTTCCACTGAAGCTTTCTTT. The rearrangement uses TRBV29-1 and TRBJ1-1; D is uncertain. CDR3 length: 12 amino acids. The germline V and J ends were trimmed by 7 bases and 4 bases, with 13 bases remaining between them. Germline CDR1 SQVTM, CDR2 ANQGSEA.

The chain's CDR3 is CSVLYTGYTF. CDR3 DNA sequence: TGCAGCGTTCTGTACACTGGCTACACCTTC. The J gene is TRBJ1-2, the V gene TRBV29-1, with no clear D. CDR1 and CDR2 from the germline V gene are SQVTM and ANQGSEA. The V gene lost 5 bases and the J gene lost 7 bases, with 8 bases spanning the gap. The CDR3 covers 10 residues.

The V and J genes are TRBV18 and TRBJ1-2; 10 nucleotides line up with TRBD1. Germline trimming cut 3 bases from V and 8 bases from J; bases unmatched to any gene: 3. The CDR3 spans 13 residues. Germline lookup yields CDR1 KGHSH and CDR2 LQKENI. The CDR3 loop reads CASSPDRGRGYTF. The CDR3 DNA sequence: TGTGCCAGCTCACCTGACAGGGGGCGAGGCTACACCTTC.

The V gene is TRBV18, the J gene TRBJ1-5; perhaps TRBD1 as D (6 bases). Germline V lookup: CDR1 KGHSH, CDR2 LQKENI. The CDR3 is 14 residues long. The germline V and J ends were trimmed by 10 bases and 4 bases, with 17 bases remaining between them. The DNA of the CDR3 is TGTGCCACAGAGGGAAGTAGGGGGAATCAGCCCCAGCATTTT. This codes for CATEGSRGNQPQHF.

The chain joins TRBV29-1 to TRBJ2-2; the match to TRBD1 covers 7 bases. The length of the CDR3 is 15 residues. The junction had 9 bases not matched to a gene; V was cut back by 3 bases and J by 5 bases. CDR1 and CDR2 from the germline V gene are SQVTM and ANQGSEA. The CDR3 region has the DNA TGCAGCGTTGAGAAGGGGGCGAGAGAAACCGGGGAGCTGTTTTTT. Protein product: CSVEKGARETGELFF.

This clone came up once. CDR3 DNA sequence: TGTGCCAGCAGTTTATCGTGGGGTAGCGCGCATCAGCCCCAGCATTTT. It translates to CASSLSWGSAHQPQHF. The chain carries TRBV27 and TRBJ1-5, with D uncertain. Germline V gene lookup returns CDR1 MNHEY and CDR2 SMNVEV (reference sequence). The CDR3 length is 16 residues. The ends were cut back, 0 bases at V and 5 bases at J, with 14 bases in the middle.

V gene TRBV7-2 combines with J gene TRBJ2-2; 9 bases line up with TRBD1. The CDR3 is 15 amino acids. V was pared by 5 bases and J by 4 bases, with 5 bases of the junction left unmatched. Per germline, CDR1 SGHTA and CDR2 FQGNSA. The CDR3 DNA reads TGTGCCAGCAGCCCTAGGACAGGGGCCACCGGGGAGCTGTTTTTT. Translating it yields CASSPRTGATGELFF.